This TCR beta chain was recovered during a study of cytomegalovirus exposure and HLA in healthy donors. The CDR3 spans 15 residues. Germline CDR1 is SGHTA and CDR2 is FQGTGA. V shed 1 base and J 2 bases; nucleotides not matched to a gene: 2. Turning to this clone: What it binds is not known.

The primer mix had 60 Vbeta and 13 Jbeta primers. The protocol was immunoSEQ multiplex PCR, while the TCRdb copy is restricted to in-frame clones and leaves out a portion. Counted here are 90,000 to 120,000 clones, roughly 80% occurring once; the ten biggest clones make up around 14%. Points from the study as a whole: Researchers left out some V segments, among them TRBV6-2 and TRBV6-3, as indistinguishable. Previously analyzed data showed that most TCR beta V segments were productive at a frequency of about 87% or about 30%. Later analysis associated a missense DCLRE1C variant with TCR beta V- and J-gene trimming.

The sequencing sample was made of PBMCs. This chain uses TRBV7-3 with TRBJ2-5; 9 nucleotides match TRBD2. This receptor was taken from a male donor in good health and CMV-seropositive. CDR3 protein: CASSLSGGVQETQYF. The CDR3 DNA follows: TGTGCCAGCAGCTTAAGCGGGGGGGTACAAGAGACCCAGTACTTC. Supplemented by reference TRBV7-3 and TRBJ2-5, the full variable domain reads GAGVSQTPSNKVTEKGKYVELRCDPISGHTALYWYRQSLGQGPEFLIYFQGTGAADDSGLPNDRFFAVRPEGSVSTLKIQRTERGDSAVYLCASSLSGGVQETQYFGPGTRLLVL.